One sample yielded the 20 T cell receptor beta chains listed below, sequenced in a study of blood T cell repertoires in COVID-19. Here immunoSEQ multiplex PCR was the method, and the copy in TCRdb shows in-frame clones only, minus some. The table lists hundreds of thousands of clones, 70% to 90% of them singletons. The sample was peripheral blood. These receptors were obtained from a middle-aged man with acute or convalescent COVID-19.

This chain uses TRBV3-1 (or the pseudogene TRBV3-2) with TRBJ2-3; a possible D gene is TRBD1 (6 bases). Germline V gene lookup returns CDR1 LGHDT and CDR2 YNNKEL (reference sequence). The CDR3 totals 15 residues. Between the trimmed V and J ends, which lost 3 bases and 6 bases, there was a span of 16 bases. The CDR3 reads CASSQVLTGRDTQYF. The CDR3 nucleotides are TGTGCCAGCAGCCAGGTACTTACAGGGCGGGATACGCAGTATTTT.

In its sample, this clone was seen once. The chain carries TRBV6-5 and TRBJ2-7, with 7 bases lining up with TRBD1. Germline values: CDR1 MNHEY, CDR2 SVGAGI. CDR3 size: 14 residues. J gave up 0 bases and V 7 bases, and 6 bases lay outside the gene matches. The CDR3 reads CASNVDRSSYEQYF. DNA for the CDR3: TGTGCCAGCAACGTGGACAGGAGCTCCTACGAGCAGTACTTC.

The V call is TRBV5-1, the J call TRBJ1-2; D unclear. With 4 bases removed from V and 0 bases from J, the gap between germline ends came to 13 bases. Germline values: CDR1 SGHRS, CDR2 YFSETQ. CDR3 size: 15 residues. CDR3: CASSPGRSPNYGYTF. DNA for the CDR3: TGCGCCAGCAGCCCAGGCAGGTCCCCTAACTATGGCTACACCTTC.

V and J are TRBV9 and TRBJ2-3; perhaps TRBD2 as D (6 bases). Between the trimmed V and J ends, which lost 6 bases and 0 bases, there was a span of 17 bases. CDR1 and CDR2 (germline): SGDLS, YYNGEE. The CDR3 covers 16 residues. In nucleotides, the CDR3 is TGTGCCAGCACCCCTGTCCGTCGGGGGAGCACAGATACGCAGTATTTT. It yields the protein CASTPVRRGSTDTQYF.

The V and J genes are TRBV11-2 and TRBJ2-7; 10 nucleotides match TRBD2. CDR1 is SGHAT and CDR2 is FQNNGV in the germline V gene. Germline trimming cut 1 base from V and 4 bases from J; bases unmatched to any gene: 4. This CDR3 is built from 15 residues. This CDR3 is CASSLVRAGGYEQYF. The CDR3 region has the DNA TGTGCCAGCAGCTTAGTTAGAGCGGGAGGGTACGAGCAGTACTTC. Supplemented by reference TRBV11-2 and TRBJ2-7, the full variable domain reads EAGVAQSPRYKIIEKRQSVAFWCNPISGHATLYWYQQILGQGPKLLIQFQNNGVVDDSQLPKDRFSAERLKGVDSTLKIQPAKLEDSAVYLCASSLVRAGGYEQYFGPGTRLTVT.

The V call is TRBV20-1, the J call TRBJ1-1; D gene ambiguous. The V and J ends lost 6 bases and 2 bases respectively, with 4 bases between them. CDR1 and CDR2 from the germline V gene are DFQATT and SNEGSKA (reference sequence). This CDR3 has 10 amino acids. This chain's CDR3 is CSAANTEAFF. The CDR3 region has the DNA TGCAGTGCGGCAAACACTGAAGCTTTCTTT.

This chain joins TRBV5-1 and TRBJ2-7; TRBD2 is a possible D gene (5 bases). Trimming left V 7 bases short and J 2 bases short, with 7 bases between. CDR1 SGHRS and CDR2 YFSETQ come from the germline V gene. The CDR3 runs 11 residues. CDR3 nucleotide sequence: TGCGCCAGCTCAGCGGCCTACGAGCAGTACTTC. As protein: CASSAAYEQYF.

The chain is built from TRBV6-6 and TRBJ1-2; the match to TRBD1 covers 7 bases. This CDR3 comprises 13 residues. The junction had 12 bases not matched to a gene; V was cut back by 11 bases and J by 6 bases. Germline CDR1 is MNHNY and CDR2 is SVGAGI (reference sequence). The chain's CDR3 is CAVPDRVGNGYTF. CDR3 bases: TGTGCCGTCCCAGACAGGGTGGGAAATGGCTACACCTTC.

CDR3 nucleotide sequence: TGTGCCACCAGTGAGAATAGCGGGAGGTGGCGCGAGCAGTTCTTC. Its translation: CATSENSGRWREQFF. This rearrangement joins TRBV24-1 to TRBJ2-1; the match to TRBD2 covers 10 bases. Looked up from germline, CDR1 is KGHDR and CDR2 is SFDVKD. The V gene end was trimmed by 4 bases and the J gene end by 10 bases; junction bases not matched to a gene: 9. The CDR3 contains 15 residues.

V gene TRBV30 combines with J gene TRBJ1-6; 7 nucleotides align to TRBD1. The CDR3 loop spans 16 amino acids. Per germline, CDR1 GTSNPN and CDR2 SVGIG (reference sequence). Trimming at V came to 8 bases and at J to 2 bases, leaving 12 bases not matched to a gene. The CDR3 sequence is CAVKDGQGAYNSPLHF. The CDR3 region has the DNA TGTGCCGTAAAAGATGGCCAGGGGGCCTATAATTCACCCCTCCACTTT.

The table lists this clone with a count of one. V and J are TRBV28 and TRBJ2-2, with D possibly matching TRBD2 (6 bases). Germline CDR1 is MDHEN and CDR2 is SYDVKM. The germline V and J ends were trimmed by 2 bases and 2 bases, with 18 bases remaining between them. The CDR3 has 18 residues. CDR3 DNA sequence: TGTGCCAGCAGTTTAGGGCCACAGGCGGGATTCAACACCGGGGAGCTGTTTTTT. Its protein is CASSLGPQAGFNTGELFF.

This clone was counted between two and nine times. The gene calls are TRBV19 and TRBJ1-1; no reliable D call. Germline V gene data show CDR1 as LNHDA and CDR2 as SQIVND (reference sequence). Trimming cost V 3 bases and J 4 bases, with 21 bases left between them. The CDR3 length is 17 residues. CDR3 DNA: TGTGCCAGTAGTATCCGTGCCGGGTTTCGGGTTAGCACTGAAGCTTTCTTT. Residues: CASSIRAGFRVSTEAFF.

V gene TRBV6-6 combines with J gene TRBJ2-1, with 7 bases fitting TRBD1. CDR1 MNHNY and CDR2 SVGAGI come from the germline V gene (reference sequence). J was trimmed by 6 bases and V by 4 bases; bases with no gene match: 9. There are 15 residues in the CDR3. In DNA, the CDR3 is TGTGCCAGCAGTTCTAGGACACAGGGGTCCAATGAGCAGTTCTTC. Translated: CASSSRTQGSNEQFF.

The rearrangement uses TRBV30 and TRBJ2-2, with 11 bases fitting TRBD1. With 0 bases clipped from V and 7 bases from J, the junction kept 7 bases outside the gene matches. Germline CDR1 and CDR2: GTSNPN and SVGIG (reference sequence). This CDR3 contains 16 residues. The CDR3 sequence: CAWSVFGTGGIGELFF. DNA for the CDR3: TGTGCCTGGAGTGTATTCGGGACAGGGGGAATCGGGGAGCTGTTTTTT.

The chain links TRBV7-9 to TRBJ1-6, with 9 nucleotides matching TRBD1. The CDR3 spans 14 residues. V lost 6 bases and J lost 8; bases outside the gene matches: 5. Per the germline V gene, CDR1 is SEHNR and CDR2 is FQNEAQ (reference sequence). The DNA of the CDR3 is TGTGCCAGCAGGTACCGGACAGGGGATTCACCCCTCCACTTT. Its translation is CASRYRTGDSPLHF.

The chain carries TRBV5-1 and TRBJ2-1; TRBD1 matches at 7 bases. The CDR3 sequence is 14 residues long. V trimming: 4 bases; J trimming: 5 bases; junction bases outside the gene matches: 6. CDR1 is SGHRS and CDR2 is YFSETQ in the germline V gene. As DNA, the CDR3 is TGCGCCAGCAGCCCTACCGGGACAGACAATGAGCAGTTCTTC. This sequence encodes CASSPTGTDNEQFF.

This sequence joins TRBV27 and TRBJ1-4, with 9 positions matching TRBD1. V gave up 5 bases and J gave up 8 bases; unmatched junction bases: 12. The CDR3 spans 16 residues. CDR1 and CDR2 (germline): MNHEY, SMNVEV (reference sequence). CDR3 nucleotide sequence: TGTGCCAGCAGTCCCCGCCCGACAGGGGGAGGAGAAAAACTGTTTTTT. Protein sequence: CASSPRPTGGGEKLFF.

This clone came up a few times. The J gene is TRBJ1-1, the V gene TRBV7-8; D remains unclear. Trimming removed 3 bases at V and 6 bases at J, with 20 bases between. The length of the CDR3 is 16 residues. Germline V gives CDR1 SGHVS, CDR2 FQNEAQ. The CDR3 protein is CASSFGDLGRFAEAFF. CDR3 coding DNA: TGTGCCAGCAGCTTCGGAGATTTGGGGAGGTTCGCTGAAGCTTTCTTT.

The table lists this clone with a few counts. V is TRBV6-6 and J is TRBJ1-1; 7 bases map to TRBD1. The CDR3 runs 11 residues. V dropped 6 bases and J dropped 11; count of bases not matched to a gene: 6. Germline CDR1 MNHNY, CDR2 SVGAGI (reference sequence). The CDR3 protein is CASSPDRDAFF. The CDR3 region has the DNA TGTGCCAGCAGCCCTGACAGGGACGCTTTCTTT.

This chain joins TRBV5-3 and TRBJ2-3; TRBD2 might be the D (5 bases). TRBV5-3 is designated an ORF whose function remains uncertain. The V gene lost 4 bases and the J gene lost 0 bases, with 9 bases spanning the gap. The CDR3 runs 14 residues. In nucleotides, the CDR3 is TGTGCCAGAAGCCGTCAGCGGAGCACAGATACGCAGTATTTT. Translated: CARSRQRSTDTQYF.